This TCR beta chain came from a study of cytomegalovirus exposure and HLA in healthy donors. Study overall: For the approximately 430 genotyped donors, around 76% fell within the Caucasian-associated ancestry cluster. Study results and limitations: Another analysis was done later, and it associated approximately 18,000 TCR beta sequences with HLA alleles at 0.05 false discovery rate.

The PCR used 60 Vbeta and 13 Jbeta primers. Measured with immunoSEQ multiplex PCR; TCRdb has only the in-frame clones, and not every one. The sample comprises approximately 55,000 clones, around 80% of which are singletons, and about 2.3% rests with the top ten. J lost 4 bases, V lost 10 bases, and 11 bases had no gene match. Germline V CDR1 and CDR2: SGHAT, FQNNGV. The CDR3 has 14 amino acids. On this clone: What it binds is not known.

This receptor was obtained from a boy between 5 and 17 years old in good health and CMV-seropositive. Sequencing used PBMCs. This rearrangement joins TRBV11-2 to TRBJ2-7; 9 bases map to TRBD2. CDR3 region: CATRGGAHPYEQYF. DNA of the CDR3: TGTGCCACCCGCGGGGGGGCCCACCCATACGAGCAGTACTTC.